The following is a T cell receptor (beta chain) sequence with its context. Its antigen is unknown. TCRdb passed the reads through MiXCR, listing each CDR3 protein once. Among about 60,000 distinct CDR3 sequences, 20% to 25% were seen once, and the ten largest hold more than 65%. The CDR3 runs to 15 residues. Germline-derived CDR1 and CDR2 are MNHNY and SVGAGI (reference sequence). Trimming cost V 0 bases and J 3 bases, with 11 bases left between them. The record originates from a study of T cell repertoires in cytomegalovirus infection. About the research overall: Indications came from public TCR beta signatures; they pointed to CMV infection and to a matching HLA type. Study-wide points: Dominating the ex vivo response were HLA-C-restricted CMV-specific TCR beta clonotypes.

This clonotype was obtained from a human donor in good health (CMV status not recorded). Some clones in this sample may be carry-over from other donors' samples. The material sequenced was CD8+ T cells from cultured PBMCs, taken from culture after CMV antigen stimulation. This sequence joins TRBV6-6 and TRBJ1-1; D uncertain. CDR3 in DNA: TGTGCCAGCAGTTACTCAGGGTCCGGGGACACTGAAGCTTTCTTT. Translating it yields CASSYSGSGDTEAFF.